This note documents a single TCR beta chain sequence. Antigen unknown. This record belongs to a study of cytomegalovirus exposure and HLA in healthy donors. General study results and limits: Fewer N-insertions than the approximately 700-donor mean were reportedly shown by an Asian-associated ancestry cluster in a later analysis.

Use of 60 Vbeta and 13 Jbeta primers characterized the PCR. Clones were read by immunoSEQ multiplex PCR, and TCRdb kept only the in-frame ones, dropping some. The table includes about 150,000 clones, 80% to 90% detected once. Specimen: PBMCs. This sequence originates from a man younger than 45 in good health and CMV-seropositive.

The CDR3 reads CASSEGASPLHF. The CDR3 nucleotides are TGTGCCAGCAGTGAGGGGGCTTCACCCCTCCACTTT. The chain couples TRBV2 to TRBJ1-6, with a possible D match to TRBD1 (6 bases). Trimming removed 3 bases from V and 9 bases from J, with 6 bases in between. Germline CDR1 reads SNHLY; CDR2 reads FYNNEI. The CDR3 is 12 amino acids.